These 25 T cell receptor beta chains were all obtained from the same sample, sequenced in a study of vaccination and CD4 T cells after COVID-19. The treatment was: approximately 9-day PBMC culture with coronavirus spike peptide pools or control peptides (ViraFEST assay). These receptors are not linked to any known antigen. At the Johns Hopkins FTIC core, DNA taken from cultured CD4+ T cells was sequenced by way of the Oncomine TCR Beta short-read assay. Each CDR3 protein is one row after TCRdb ran MiXCR on the PCR reads. The data show roughly 15,000 distinct CDR3 sequences, about half seen once. The sample was cultured CD4+ T cells from blood, taken after SARS-CoV-2 vaccination. These receptors all come from a human donor with COVID-19.

The chain couples TRBV28 to TRBJ1-2, with 9 bases lining up with TRBD1. The CDR3 covers 15 residues. CDR1 and CDR2 (germline): MDHEN, SYDVKM. The junction had 9 bases not matched to a gene; V was cut back by 6 bases and J by 4 bases. The DNA for the CDR3 is TGTGCCAGCAGAAGACAGGGGGGAACCCTCTATGGCTACACCTTC. This encodes CASRRQGGTLYGYTF.

The rearrangement uses TRBV12-3 or TRBV12-4 and TRBJ2-7; no definite D call. The CDR3 spans 11 residues. V lost 6 bases to trimming and J lost 3 bases, with 6 bases between them. In nucleotides, the CDR3 is TGTGCCAGCAGGTCTATCTACGAGCAGTACTTC. Translating it yields CASRSIYEQYF.

V and J are TRBV6-1 and TRBJ2-6, with 12 bases matching TRBD1. Germline V gene data show CDR1 as MNHNS and CDR2 as SASEGT. CDR3 length: 17 amino acids. J was trimmed by 3 bases and V by 6 bases; bases with no gene match: 6. CDR3 amino acids: CASRWDRGRNGANVLTF. In DNA, the CDR3 is TGTGCCAGCAGATGGGACAGGGGGCGGAATGGGGCCAACGTCCTGACTTTC.

This clonotype was found a few times. The V and J genes are TRBV7-2 and TRBJ1-2, with D unresolved. The CDR3 is made up of 14 amino acids. Trimming shortened V by 6 bases and J by 3 bases, and 14 bases separated the two germline ends. Germline V gene lookup returns CDR1 SGHTA and CDR2 FQGNSA. CDR3 DNA: TGTGCCAGCAGACCCGGGCGGTGGGACTATGGCTACACCTTC. Protein: CASRPGRWDYGYTF.

V usage is TRBV28 and J usage is TRBJ2-7; 8 nucleotides align to TRBD1. V dropped 6 bases and J dropped 3; count of bases not matched to a gene: 1. The CDR3 extends over 12 amino acids. The germline V gene has CDR1 MDHEN and CDR2 SYDVKM. The DNA for the CDR3 is TGTGCCAGCAGGGGACAGGTCTACGAGCAGTACTTC. Protein sequence: CASRGQVYEQYF.

The table lists this clonotype with a few counts. This chain connects TRBV20-1 to TRBJ2-5, with 8 bases fitting TRBD1. With V trimmed by 4 bases and J by 7 bases, 8 bases remained unmatched. Germline CDR1 and CDR2: DFQATT and SNEGSKA (reference sequence). CDR3 length equals 13 residues. CDR3: CSAMDRVGGTQYF. For the CDR3, the DNA is TGCAGTGCTATGGACAGGGTGGGGGGGACCCAGTACTTC.

There are a few counts of this clonotype. The chain carries TRBV7-2 and TRBJ2-5; D call uncertain. The CDR3 totals 13 residues. V was trimmed by 0 bases and J by 1 base, leaving 3 bases between them. CDR1 is SGHTA and CDR2 is FQGNSA in the germline V gene. The CDR3 spells CASSLATQETQYF. As DNA, the CDR3 is TGTGCCAGCAGCTTAGCGACCCAAGAGACCCAGTACTTC. The complete variable domain, with remaining parts taken from reference TRBV7-2 and TRBJ2-5, reads GAGVSQSPSNKVTEKGKDVELRCDPISGHTALYWYRQSLGQGLEFLIYFQGNSAPDKSGLPSDRFSAERTGGSVSTLTIQRTQQEDSAVYLCASSLATQETQYFGPGTRLLVL.

This clonotype has a handful of counts. The gene calls are TRBV7-9 and TRBJ1-2, with 10 nucleotides matching TRBD1. V was pared by 5 bases and J by 5 bases, with 5 bases of the junction left unmatched. The CDR3 is 14 amino acids. CDR1 and CDR2 from the germline V gene are SEHNR and FQNEAQ (reference sequence). The CDR3 loop is CASSQTGGGYGYTF. The CDR3 DNA follows: TGTGCCAGCAGCCAGACAGGGGGCGGTTATGGCTACACCTTC. Full variable domain (rest looked up from reference TRBV7-9 and TRBJ1-2): DTGVSQNPRHKITKRGQNVTFRCDPISEHNRLYWYRQTLGQGPEFLTYFQNEAQLEKSRLLSDRFSAERPKGSFSTLEIQRTEQGDSAMYLCASSQTGGGYGYTFGSGTRLTVV.

The V and J genes are TRBV20-1 and TRBJ1-5; 10 bases align to TRBD1. The CDR3 totals 18 residues. The germline gives CDR1 DFQATT, CDR2 SNEGSKA (reference sequence). V lost 3 bases, J lost 0 bases, and 11 bases stayed unmatched. Written as DNA, the CDR3 is TGCAGTGCTAGGAACCGGGACAGGGGAGACTATAGCAATCAGCCCCAGCATTTT. Translated: CSARNRDRGDYSNQPQHF.

The chain has TRBV25-1 and TRBJ2-3; 7 nucleotides match TRBD2. The germline V gene encodes CDR1 MGHDK and CDR2 SYGVNS. V shed 3 bases and J 6 bases; nucleotides not matched to a gene: 15. The CDR3 covers 17 residues. The CDR3 sequence is CASSDWVSGGRADTQYF. The DNA for the CDR3 is TGTGCCAGCAGTGATTGGGTTTCGGGGGGTAGGGCGGATACGCAGTATTTT.

This clonotype has just a few counts. V gene TRBV7-8 combines with J gene TRBJ2-3, with D hard to call. Per germline, CDR1 SGHVS and CDR2 FQNEAQ. The CDR3 has 13 residues. V dropped 2 bases and J dropped 1 base, with 4 bases sitting between them. The CDR3 nucleotides are TGTGCCAGCAGCTTATTGCGCACAGATACGCAGTATTTT. The encoded protein is CASSLLRTDTQYF.

The chain joins TRBV7-6 to TRBJ2-5; 14 bases align to TRBD2. There are 19 residues in the CDR3. Germline-derived CDR1 and CDR2 are SGHVS and FNYEAQ. The trim removed 5 bases at V and 7 bases at J, leaving 18 bases unmatched. In DNA, the CDR3 is TGTGCCAGCAGCCTAGAGGGGAGGACTAGCGGGGGGCAGGCCGGGACCCAGTACTTC. This gives the protein CASSLEGRTSGGQAGTQYF. Full variable domain (missing parts from reference TRBV7-6 and TRBJ2-5): GAGVSQSPRYKVTKRGQDVALRCDPISGHVSLYWYRQALGQGPEFLTYFNYEAQQDKSGLPNDRFSAERPEGSISTLTIQRTEQRDSAMYRCASSLEGRTSGGQAGTQYFGPGTRLLVL.

The rearrangement links TRBV20-1 to TRBJ1-6, with a possible D match to TRBD1 (6 bases). The germline CDR1 and CDR2 sequences are DFQATT and SNEGSKA (reference sequence). V gave up 4 bases and J gave up 7 bases, with 23 bases separating them. This CDR3 is 17 amino acids long. CDR3 amino acids: CSAIPSQGRMRNSPLHF. For the CDR3, the DNA is TGCAGTGCTATCCCAAGCCAGGGGAGGATGCGAAATTCACCCCTCCACTTT.

The chain is built from TRBV10-2 and TRBJ1-1; D might be TRBD1 (5 bases). In germline, CDR1 is WSHSY, CDR2 SAAADI. The CDR3 runs 14 residues. V dropped 8 bases and J dropped 3 bases, with 16 bases sitting between them. Written as DNA, the CDR3 is TGCGCCAGCCTTAGGGGCATCCAGGACACTGAAGCTTTCTTT. Residues: CASLRGIQDTEAFF.

This clonotype ranks as medium-sized. The chain couples TRBV2 to TRBJ2-5; D is possibly TRBD1 (5 bases). Germline assignment: CDR1 SNHLY and CDR2 FYNNEI. There are 11 residues in the CDR3. Trimming pared 5 bases from V and 5 bases from J, leaving 6 bases between. CDR3 amino acids: CASSSGETQYF. The CDR3 DNA reads as TGTGCCAGCAGTTCAGGGGAGACCCAGTACTTC.

V gene TRBV18 combines with J gene TRBJ1-1; possible D gene TRBD1, 5 bases. Trimming removed 3 bases from V and 4 bases from J, with 15 bases in between. Per germline, CDR1 KGHSH and CDR2 LQKENI. The CDR3 is 15 residues long. The CDR3 DNA is TGTGCCAGCTCACCCACTGCCCAGGGTGCCACTGAAGCTTTCTTT. This encodes CASSPTAQGATEAFF.

The gene calls are TRBV7-6 and TRBJ1-3; TRBD1 matches 8 bases. The CDR3 is 16 amino acids. Germline V lookup: CDR1 SGHVS, CDR2 FNYEAQ. V lost 0 bases, J lost 4 bases, and 5 bases stayed unmatched. CDR3 bases: TGTGCCAGCAGCTTAGCAGCAGGGGGCGCCGGAAACACCATATATTTT. It is translated as CASSLAAGGAGNTIYF.

The V gene is TRBV30, the J gene TRBJ1-5, with D possibly TRBD1 on 6 matching bases. V shed 5 bases and J shed 3 bases, with 14 bases lying between them. Germline V gives CDR1 GTSNPN, CDR2 SVGIG (reference sequence). This CDR3 region has 14 residues. CDR3 bases: TGTGCCTGGGGTGGGGGACACTCCAATCAGCCCCAGCATTTT. Amino acids: CAWGGGHSNQPQHF.

This clonotype occurred a few times. This chain joins TRBV2 and TRBJ2-3; possibly TRBD2 for D (5 bases). V lost 3 bases and J 7 bases, leaving 11 bases between the germline ends. The length of the CDR3 is 13 residues. CDR1 and CDR2 from the germline V gene are SNHLY and FYNNEI. CDR3 coding DNA: TGTGCCAGCAGTGACGGGGTGGGGAATACGCAGTATTTT. Its translation is CASSDGVGNTQYF.

This clonotype came up a few times. The chain carries TRBV20-1 and TRBJ1-6; no clear D. Trimming cost V 1 base and J 9 bases, with 10 bases left between them. This CDR3 spans 13 amino acids. The germline V gene encodes CDR1 DFQATT and CDR2 SNEGSKA (reference sequence). CDR3 in DNA: TGCAGTGCTAGAGCACCACACCCTTCACCCCTCCACTTT. Its protein is CSARAPHPSPLHF.

This chain connects TRBV28 to TRBJ1-2, with D perhaps TRBD1 (6 bases). The CDR3 has 15 amino acids. Germline assignment: CDR1 MDHEN and CDR2 SYDVKM. V was clipped by 5 bases and J by 7 bases, with 20 bases between them. The CDR3 loop is CASSLSSTGPIGYTF. In nucleotides, the CDR3 is TGTGCCAGCAGTCTAAGTTCGACAGGCCCTATTGGCTACACCTTC.

The gene calls are TRBV6-5 and TRBJ2-4; D gene unclear. The V gene lost 4 bases and the J gene lost 14 bases, with 12 bases spanning the gap. Per the germline V gene, CDR1 is MNHEY and CDR2 is SVGAGI. This CDR3 is 11 amino acids long. CDR3 sequence: CASSSGIREYF. The CDR3 DNA is TGTGCCAGCAGTTCGGGCATCCGAGAGTACTTC.

The rearrangement joins TRBV6-5 to TRBJ1-2; D gene uncertain. Trimming removed 0 bases from V and 5 bases from J, with 7 bases in between. The germline V gene has CDR1 MNHEY and CDR2 SVGAGI. This CDR3 region has 13 residues. For the CDR3, the DNA is TGTGCCAGCAGTTACTCGGCCGATTATGGCTACACCTTC. It specifies CASSYSADYGYTF.

The J gene is TRBJ1-5, the V gene TRBV7-2; D call uncertain. This CDR3 has 12 amino acids. Trimming took off 5 bases at V and 3 bases at J, with 5 bases between the two ends. Per germline, CDR1 SGHTA and CDR2 FQGNSA. CDR3 loop: CASSPYNQPQHF. CDR3 in DNA: TGTGCCAGCAGCCCTTACAATCAGCCCCAGCATTTT.

This clonotype was counted only a few times. CDR3 residues: CSARFGGGSETQYF. DNA for the CDR3: TGCAGTGCTAGATTCGGCGGGGGGTCAGAGACCCAGTACTTC. V and J are TRBV20-1 and TRBJ2-5, with 8 bases that match TRBD2. With 2 bases clipped from V and 4 bases from J, the junction kept 6 bases outside the gene matches. The CDR3 covers 14 residues. CDR1 and CDR2 from the germline V gene are DFQATT and SNEGSKA (reference sequence).